Sequencing of this T cell receptor (beta chain) was carried out in a study of early T cells in non-severe SARS-CoV-2 infection. The study, taken as a whole, reports: VDJdb-based annotation leaned toward anti-spike CD8 responses and missed private and CD4 specificities.

This clonotype was counted a few times. Its specificity is unknown. Unique molecular identifiers were attached to individual cDNA molecules. TCRdb itself ran the 5' RACE reads through MiXCR, one entry per CDR3 protein. The table includes more than 85,000 distinct CDR3 sequences, roughly 15% detected once. V gave up 2 bases and J gave up 0 bases, with 13 bases separating them. This CDR3 is 16 amino acids long. This clonotype was sampled from an adult who was a healthcare worker with PCR-confirmed SARS-CoV-2 infection or an uninfected control (not recorded which). V usage is TRBV23-1 and J usage is TRBJ1-1, with a tentative D call TRBD1 (5 bases). TRBV23-1 is noted as an ORF with a role that remains uncertain. The specimen sequenced was whole blood. The CDR3 spells CASSQRWDGLNTEAFF. Here the CDR3 DNA reads TGCGCCAGCAGTCAACGCTGGGACGGCTTGAACACTGAAGCTTTCTTT.